The 31 T cell receptor beta chains presented below share a single source sample, sequenced in a study of blood T cells in healthy people across ages. Together with a sample-barcoded 5' primer, a J-beta primer mix was included in a second PCR lasting about 6 to 11 cycles. TCRdb independently ran MiXCR on the 5' RACE reads; one entry per CDR3 protein. The sample consists of 1.5 million to 2 million distinct CDR3 sequences, around 48% of them appearing once. Sequencing was carried out using blood. The receptor source for this set is a woman aged 40 to 50 in good health.

The chain carries TRBV15 and TRBJ2-1; D is undetermined. Trimming removed 0 bases from V and 5 bases from J, with 8 bases in between. CDR1 LNHNV and CDR2 YYDKDF come from the germline V gene (reference sequence). The CDR3 sequence is 14 residues long. The CDR3 DNA reads as TGTGCCACCAGCAGAGATCTGTCCCACAATGAGCAGTTCTTC. Translating gives CATSRDLSHNEQFF.

This clonotype showed up just a few times. The chain couples TRBV10-3 to TRBJ2-1, with 9 bases lining up with TRBD1. This CDR3 comprises 14 residues. The ends lost 10 bases at V and 1 base at J; junction bases unmatched: 5. Germline V CDR1 and CDR2: ENHRY, SYGVKD. The CDR3 spells CATKTGGSYNEQFF. The CDR3 DNA reads TGTGCCACCAAGACAGGGGGATCCTACAATGAGCAGTTCTTC.

CDR3 bases: TGTGCCAGCAGTTACTCGATCGGAAAACTGTTTTTT. Residues: CASSYSIGKLFF. The chain has TRBV6-2 or TRBV6-3 and TRBJ1-4; D unclear. CDR3 size: 12 residues. Trimming pared 0 bases from V and 10 bases from J, leaving 6 bases between. CDR1 MNHEY and CDR2 SVGEGT come from the germline V gene.

The rearrangement uses TRBV4-1 and TRBJ2-4, with 7 nucleotides matching TRBD1. The end of the DNA fits TRBJ2-7 better, so the J call may be wrong. The germline V gene encodes CDR1 MGHRA and CDR2 YSYEKL. This CDR3 spans 16 amino acids. In nucleotides, the CDR3 is TGCGCCAGCAGCCAGACGTACAGGGGTTCTTTCTACGAGCAGTACTTC. Amino acids: CASSQTYRGSFYEQYF.

The chain joins TRBV24-1 to TRBJ1-5; tentative D call: TRBD1 (6 bases). There are 15 residues in the CDR3. Trimming removed 9 bases at V and 2 bases at J, with 16 bases between. The germline gives CDR1 KGHDR, CDR2 SFDVKD. The CDR3 bases are TGTGCCACCGCGAGCAGGGGAACTGGCAATCAGCCCCAGCATTTT. Translation: CATASRGTGNQPQHF.

A single count supports this clonotype. The CDR3 here is CASSQDPAEAKSYGYTF. CDR3 nucleotide sequence: TGTGCCAGCAGCCAAGATCCAGCAGAAGCGAAAAGCTATGGCTACACCTTC. V is TRBV4-2 and J is TRBJ1-2; D gene uncertain. The germline V gene encodes CDR1 LGHNA and CDR2 YNFKEQ. This CDR3 is 17 amino acids long. V shed 0 bases and J shed 4 bases, with 18 bases lying between them.

This clonotype has a handful of counts. The rearrangement links TRBV6-6 to TRBJ2-1; tentatively, D is TRBD2 (5 bases). Between the trimmed V and J ends, which lost 6 bases and 6 bases, there was a span of 18 bases. CDR3 size: 15 residues. Germline V gene sequence: CDR1 MNHNY, CDR2 SVGAGI (reference sequence). CDR3 nucleotide sequence: TGTGCCAGCAGACCGCCGGGAAATAATTTCAATGAGCAGTTCTTC. Protein: CASRPPGNNFNEQFF.

This clonotype is a singleton in its sample. V and J are TRBV6-6 and TRBJ2-5; D not resolved. The germline V and J ends were trimmed by 0 bases and 1 base, with 9 bases remaining between them. The CDR3 loop spans 15 amino acids. Germline CDR1 is MNHNY and CDR2 is SVGAGI (reference sequence). DNA for the CDR3: TGTGCCAGCAGTTACTCGAACAATCCCCAAGAGACCCAGTACTTC. Its protein is CASSYSNNPQETQYF.

Comment on this clonotype: At one boundary the junction diverges from the germline segment, which might be a read error. The chain has TRBV7-3 and TRBJ2-6; D may be TRBD1 (5 bases). The length of the CDR3 is 13 residues. Germline CDR1 and CDR2: SGHTA and FQGTGA. The CDR3 is CASSDSGANVPTF. In DNA, the CDR3 is TGTGCCAGCAGCGACTCTGGGGCCAACGTCCCGACTTTC.

The chain joins TRBV25-1 to TRBJ2-5, with 9 bases fitting TRBD1. Germline-derived CDR1 and CDR2 are MGHDK and SYGVNS. The CDR3 contains 15 residues. Trimming at V came to 6 bases and at J to 6 bases, leaving 11 bases not matched to a gene. CDR3 bases: TGTGCCAGCAGCAAAGGACAGGGGATCATGCAGACCCAGTACTTC. Its protein is CASSKGQGIMQTQYF.

The rearrangement uses TRBV7-8 and TRBJ2-7; a weak D match, TRBD2 (6 bases). Judging by the DNA end, TRBJ2-5 fits better; the J call may be wrong. The CDR3 is 15 residues long. Germline CDR1 is SGHVS and CDR2 is FQNEAQ. CDR3 region: CASSFGVSSGETQYF. CDR3 DNA sequence: TGTGCCAGCAGCTTTGGGGTGTCGAGCGGGGAGACCCAGTACTTC.

This clonotype was counted between two and nine times. The gene calls are TRBV12-3 or TRBV12-4 and TRBJ2-3; 11 bases agree with TRBD2. Losses at the gene ends were 3 bases for V and 8 bases for J; bases not matched to a gene: 4. This CDR3 is built from 14 residues. The CDR3 loop reads CASSLTSGVVTQYF. The DNA of the CDR3 is TGTGCCAGCAGTTTGACTAGCGGGGTGGTTACGCAGTATTTT.

This clonotype has at least ten counts. The chain recombines TRBV10-3 with TRBJ2-5; 7 bases match TRBD1. Germline V gene data show CDR1 as ENHRY and CDR2 as SYGVKD. V lost 4 bases, J lost 3 bases, and 2 bases stayed unmatched. The CDR3 loop spans 13 amino acids. In DNA form, the CDR3 reads TGTGCCATCAGTGGAGGGACAGAAGAGACCCAGTACTTC. Amino acid sequence: CAISGGTEETQYF.

The table lists this clonotype with a few counts. The J gene is TRBJ2-4, the V gene TRBV4-1; the D gene is possibly TRBD2 (5 bases). The DNA end favors TRBJ2-7, so the J call may be wrong. The germline V gene has CDR1 MGHRA and CDR2 YSYEKL. The CDR3 length is 17 residues. DNA of the CDR3: TGCGCCAGCAGCCAAGATGTGGGAGCAGGTTTCCGCTACGAGCAGTACTTC. Its protein product is CASSQDVGAGFRYEQYF.

The chain employs TRBV7-6 and TRBJ2-7; TRBD1 is a possible D gene (6 bases). The germline CDR1 and CDR2 sequences are SGHVS and FNYEAQ. CDR3 length: 15 amino acids. Between the trimmed V and J ends, which lost 5 bases and 1 base, there was a span of 15 bases. CDR3 nucleotides: TGTGCCAGCAGCCCGAGTGGGGACAAATCCTACGAGCAGTACTTC. Protein sequence: CASSPSGDKSYEQYF.

The chain combines TRBV4-3 with TRBJ2-4; possibly TRBD2 for D (6 bases). The end of the DNA is better explained by TRBJ2-7, so the J call may be wrong. The CDR3 has 15 amino acids. Germline CDR1 reads LGHNA; CDR2 reads YSLEER. The CDR3 is CASSQRIGGPYEQYF. The CDR3 bases are TGCGCCAGCAGCCAACGAATCGGGGGTCCCTACGAGCAGTACTTC.

This clonotype was observed a few times. The V gene is TRBV6-6, the J gene TRBJ2-1; no firm D call. The germline V gene has CDR1 MNHNY and CDR2 SVGAGI (reference sequence). This CDR3 spans 14 amino acids. Trimming took 2 bases from V and 15 from J, leaving 20 bases between them. In DNA, the CDR3 is TGTGCCAGCAGTTACACCACTTCAAAAAGAGAACGGTTCTTC. This sequence encodes CASSYTTSKRERFF.

This clonotype was recorded a few times. CDR3 coding DNA: TGTGCCAGCAGCTTGAACGGGGGGGCTCGGTACGAGCAGTACTTC. Amino acids: CASSLNGGARYEQYF. The chain carries TRBV16 and TRBJ2-7; TRBD2 matches 8 bases. The CDR3 contains 15 residues. After removal of 5 bases from V and 4 bases from J, the junction contained 10 bases not matched to a gene. The germline CDR1 and CDR2 sequences are KGHSY and FQNENV.

The chain employs TRBV6-5 and TRBJ2-1; D possibly corresponds to TRBD2 (7 bases). Germline CDR1 is MNHEY and CDR2 is SVGAGI. V was pared by 2 bases and J by 9 bases, with 17 bases between. This CDR3 is built from 15 residues. The DNA for the CDR3 is TGTGCCAGCAGTTACGGAGGGGGGGCGGAAGGTGAGCAGTTCTTC. Protein: CASSYGGGAEGEQFF.

The genes are TRBV5-1 and TRBJ2-1; D is unclear. V lost 0 bases to trimming and J lost 5 bases, with 6 bases between them. This CDR3 is 13 amino acids long. CDR1 is SGHRS and CDR2 is YFSETQ in the germline V gene. The CDR3 DNA is TGCGCCAGCAGCTTGGCTGAGAACAATGAGCAGTTCTTC. Encoded protein: CASSLAENNEQFF.

V gene TRBV4-1 combines with J gene TRBJ1-6; 9 bases fit TRBD1. Germline trimming cut 3 bases from V and 7 bases from J; bases unmatched to any gene: 7. The CDR3 loop spans 16 amino acids. Germline V gives CDR1 MGHRA, CDR2 YSYEKL. The CDR3 DNA reads as TGCGCCAGCAGCCAGGACCGGGACAGGGTAAATTCACCCCTCCACTTT. Its translation is CASSQDRDRVNSPLHF.

The chain uses TRBV15 and TRBJ1-5; the D gene is possibly TRBD1 (5 bases). The CDR3 runs to 12 residues. The germline CDR1 and CDR2 sequences are LNHNV and YYDKDF (reference sequence). Trimming left V 0 bases short and J 11 bases short, with 8 bases between. The CDR3 DNA follows: TGTGCCACCAGCAGAGAGAGGGGAACCCAGCATTTT. This codes for CATSRERGTQHF.

This clonotype was counted a few times. The chain employs TRBV4-2 and TRBJ2-5; maybe TRBD1 (5 bases). Near its end, the DNA agrees better with TRBJ2-7, so the J call may be wrong. Per the germline V gene, CDR1 is LGHNA and CDR2 is YNFKEQ. CDR3 length: 16 residues. This chain's CDR3 is CASSHTSPAGNYEQYF. CDR3 bases: TGTGCCAGCAGCCATACCTCCCCGGCAGGGAACTACGAGCAGTACTTC.

The gene calls are TRBV6-5 and TRBJ1-1; 8 bases fit TRBD1. The CDR3 totals 16 residues. The junction had 6 bases not matched to a gene; V was cut back by 1 base and J by 2 bases. CDR1 MNHEY and CDR2 SVGAGI come from the germline V gene. The CDR3 DNA sequence: TGTGCCAGCAGTTACTTGGCAGGGGGCTCTAACACTGAAGCTTTCTTT. It is translated as CASSYLAGGSNTEAFF.

The V gene is TRBV28, the J gene TRBJ2-1; 9 positions match TRBD1. Germline values: CDR1 MDHEN, CDR2 SYDVKM. The CDR3 runs to 15 residues. V lost 1 base, J lost 7 bases, and 5 bases stayed unmatched. Here the CDR3 reads CASSLLGQGMNEQFF. The CDR3, as DNA: TGTGCCAGCAGTTTATTAGGACAGGGGATGAATGAGCAGTTCTTC.

V gene TRBV14 combines with J gene TRBJ2-1, with D unclear. Trimming stripped 4 bases from V and 7 bases from J, with 8 bases between. There are 12 residues in the CDR3. Germline V lookup: CDR1 SGHDN, CDR2 FVKESK. CDR3 DNA: TGTGCCAGCAGCCGAGCGCCGAATGAGCAGTTCTTC. Translated, it gives CASSRAPNEQFF.

A few counts support this clonotype. This chain uses TRBV20-1 with TRBJ2-1; D possibly corresponds to TRBD1 (6 bases). CDR1 and CDR2 (germline): DFQATT, SNEGSKA (reference sequence). V lost 6 bases and J lost 12, with 12 bases in between. CDR3 length: 10 amino acids. CDR3 sequence: CSAVTGTQFF. The CDR3 nucleotides are TGCAGTGCGGTAACAGGGACGCAGTTCTTC.

On this clonotype: One end of the junction is discordant with germline, which a read error may explain. The chain joins TRBV5-1 to TRBJ1-2; a possible D gene is TRBD1 (6 bases). Germline assignment: CDR1 SGHRS and CDR2 YFSETQ. This CDR3 is 13 amino acids long. As DNA, the CDR3 is TGCGCCAGCAGCTTGGCACAGGGCGATGGCCACACCTTC. Translating gives CASSLAQGDGHTF. Based on the CDR3 plus reference TRBV5-1 and TRBJ1-2, the full variable domain is KAGVTQTPRYLIKTRGQQVTLSCSPISGHRSVSWYQQTPGQGLQFLFEYFSETQRNKGNFPGRFSGRQFSNSRSEMNVSTLELGDSALYLCASSLAQGDGHTFGSGTRLTVV.

The V call is TRBV24-1, the J call TRBJ2-1, with D possibly matching TRBD2 (5 bases). Germline values: CDR1 KGHDR, CDR2 SFDVKD. The CDR3 is 15 amino acids. V was clipped by 6 bases and J by 8 bases, with 19 bases between them. CDR3 sequence reads: CATSSEDSRVYEQFF. The CDR3 bases are TGTGCCACCAGTAGTGAGGACTCCCGCGTCTATGAGCAGTTCTTC.

This clonotype was counted a few times. The chain carries TRBV6-1 and TRBJ2-3; 12 bases map to TRBD2. The CDR3 contains 15 residues. J was trimmed by 9 bases and V by 7 bases; bases with no gene match: 11. The germline CDR1 and CDR2 sequences are MNHNS and SASEGT. CDR3 protein: CASKELAGGPRTQYF. The CDR3 DNA sequence: TGTGCCAGCAAAGAACTAGCGGGGGGCCCCAGGACGCAGTATTTT.

The genes are TRBV15 and TRBJ2-1; the D gene is possibly TRBD2 (5 bases). The CDR3 runs 14 residues. The ends were cut back, 5 bases at V and 4 bases at J, with 12 bases in the middle. Germline lookup yields CDR1 LNHNV and CDR2 YYDKDF (reference sequence). The CDR3 DNA is TGTGCCACCAGCTCTACGGCGGGTTACAATGAGCAGTTCTTC. Translated, it gives CATSSTAGYNEQFF.